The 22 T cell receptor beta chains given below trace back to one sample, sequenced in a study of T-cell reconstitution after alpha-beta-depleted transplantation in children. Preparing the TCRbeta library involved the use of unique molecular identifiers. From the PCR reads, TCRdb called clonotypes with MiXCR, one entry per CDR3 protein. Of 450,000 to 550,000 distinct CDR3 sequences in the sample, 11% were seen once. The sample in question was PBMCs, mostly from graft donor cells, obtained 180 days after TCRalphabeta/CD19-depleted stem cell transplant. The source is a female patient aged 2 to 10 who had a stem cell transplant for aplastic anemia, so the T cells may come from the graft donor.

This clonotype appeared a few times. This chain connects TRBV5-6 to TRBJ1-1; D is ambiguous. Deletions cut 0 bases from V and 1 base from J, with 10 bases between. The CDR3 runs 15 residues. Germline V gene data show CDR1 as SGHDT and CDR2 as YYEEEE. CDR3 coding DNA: TGTGCCAGCAGCTTGGAAGGTCCAGGGAACACTGAAGCTTTCTTT. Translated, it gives CASSLEGPGNTEAFF.

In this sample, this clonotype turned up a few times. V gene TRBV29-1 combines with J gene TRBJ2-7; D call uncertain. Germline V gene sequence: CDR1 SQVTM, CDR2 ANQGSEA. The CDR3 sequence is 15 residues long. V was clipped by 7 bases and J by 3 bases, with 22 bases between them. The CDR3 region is CSAILNSYPDYEQYF. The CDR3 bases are TGCAGCGCGATCCTCAATTCATATCCCGACTACGAGCAGTACTTC.

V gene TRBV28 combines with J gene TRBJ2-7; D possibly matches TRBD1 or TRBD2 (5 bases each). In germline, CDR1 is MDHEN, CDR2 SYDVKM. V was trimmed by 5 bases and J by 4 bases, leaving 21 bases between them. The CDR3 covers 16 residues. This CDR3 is CASSPPVSGRPYEQYF. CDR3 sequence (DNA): TGTGCCAGCAGTCCACCGGTTTCGGGACGACCGTACGAGCAGTACTTC.

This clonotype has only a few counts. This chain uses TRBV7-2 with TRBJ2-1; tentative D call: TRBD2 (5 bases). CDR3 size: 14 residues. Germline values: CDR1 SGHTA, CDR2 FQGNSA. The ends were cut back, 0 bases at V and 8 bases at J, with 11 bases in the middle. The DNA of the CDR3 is TGTGCCAGCAGCTTAGCGCTGACTACTGATGAGCAGTTCTTC. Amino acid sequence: CASSLALTTDEQFF.

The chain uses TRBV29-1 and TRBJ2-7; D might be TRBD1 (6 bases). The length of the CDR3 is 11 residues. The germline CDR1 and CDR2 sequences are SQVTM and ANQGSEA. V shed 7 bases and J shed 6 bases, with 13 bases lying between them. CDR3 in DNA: TGCAGCGCTCAAACAGGGCCCGAGCAGTACTTC. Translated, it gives CSAQTGPEQYF.

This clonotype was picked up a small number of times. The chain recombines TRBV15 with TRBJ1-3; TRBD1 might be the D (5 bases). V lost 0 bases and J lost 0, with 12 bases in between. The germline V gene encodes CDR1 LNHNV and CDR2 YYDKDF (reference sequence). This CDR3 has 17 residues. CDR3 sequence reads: CATSRDRRGSSGNTIYF. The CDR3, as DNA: TGTGCCACCAGCAGAGATCGTCGGGGCTCCTCTGGAAACACCATATATTTT.

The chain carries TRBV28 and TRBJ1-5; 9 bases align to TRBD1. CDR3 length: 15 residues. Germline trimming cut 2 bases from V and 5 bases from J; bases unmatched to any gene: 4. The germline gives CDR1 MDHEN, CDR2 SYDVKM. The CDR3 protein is CASSLNRGPYQPQHF. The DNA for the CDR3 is TGTGCCAGCAGTTTAAACAGGGGGCCCTATCAGCCCCAGCATTTT.

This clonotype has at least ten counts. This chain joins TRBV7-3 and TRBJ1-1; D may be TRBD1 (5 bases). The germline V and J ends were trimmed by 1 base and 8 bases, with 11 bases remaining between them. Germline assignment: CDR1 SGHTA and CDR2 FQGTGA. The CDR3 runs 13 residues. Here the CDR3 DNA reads TGTGCCAGCAGCTTAATCCGTGACAGAGAAGCTTTCTTT. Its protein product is CASSLIRDREAFF. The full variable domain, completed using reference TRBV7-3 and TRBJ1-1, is GAGVSQTPSNKVTEKGKYVELRCDPISGHTALYWYRQSLGQGPEFLIYFQGTGAADDSGLPNDRFFAVRPEGSVSTLKIQRTERGDSAVYLCASSLIRDREAFFGQGTRLTVV.

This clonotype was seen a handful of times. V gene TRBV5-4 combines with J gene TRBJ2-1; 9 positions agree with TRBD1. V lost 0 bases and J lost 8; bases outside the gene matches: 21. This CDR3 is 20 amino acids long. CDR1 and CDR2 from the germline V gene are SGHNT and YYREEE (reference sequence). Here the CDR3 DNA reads TGTGCCAGCAGCTTGGCCCGGACAGGGGCGGCCGTTGCTGGGATTTATGAGCAGTTCTTC. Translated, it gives CASSLARTGAAVAGIYEQFF.

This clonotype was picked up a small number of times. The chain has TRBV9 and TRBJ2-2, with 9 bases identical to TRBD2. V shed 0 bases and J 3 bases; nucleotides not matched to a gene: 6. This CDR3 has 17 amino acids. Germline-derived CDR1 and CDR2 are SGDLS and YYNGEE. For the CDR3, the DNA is TGTGCCAGCAGCGTAGACCGCGGGAGGGCGGACACCGGGGAGCTGTTTTTT. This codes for CASSVDRGRADTGELFF.

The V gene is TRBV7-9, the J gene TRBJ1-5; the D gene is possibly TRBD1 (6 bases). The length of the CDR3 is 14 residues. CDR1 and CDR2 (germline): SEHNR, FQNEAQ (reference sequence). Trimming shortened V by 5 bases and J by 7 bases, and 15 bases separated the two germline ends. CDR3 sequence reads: CASSRDTDGQPQHF. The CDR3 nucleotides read TGTGCCAGCAGCCGGGACACGGACGGACAGCCCCAGCATTTT.

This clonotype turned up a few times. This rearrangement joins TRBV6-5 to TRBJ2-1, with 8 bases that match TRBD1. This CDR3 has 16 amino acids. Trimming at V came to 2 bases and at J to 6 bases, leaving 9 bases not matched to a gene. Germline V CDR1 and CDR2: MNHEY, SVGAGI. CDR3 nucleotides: TGTGCCAGCAGTTACGGGACAGGACTCCCCGGCAATGAGCAGTTCTTC. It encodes CASSYGTGLPGNEQFF.

The DNA of the CDR3 is TGTGCCAGCAGCCCGGGCTGGTCAGCGAACACTGAAGCTTTCTTT. This encodes CASSPGWSANTEAFF. The rearrangement uses TRBV7-6 and TRBJ1-1, with no clear D. This CDR3 has 15 amino acids. Trimming took off 5 bases at V and 1 base at J, with 14 bases between the two ends. CDR1 and CDR2 (germline): SGHVS, FNYEAQ.

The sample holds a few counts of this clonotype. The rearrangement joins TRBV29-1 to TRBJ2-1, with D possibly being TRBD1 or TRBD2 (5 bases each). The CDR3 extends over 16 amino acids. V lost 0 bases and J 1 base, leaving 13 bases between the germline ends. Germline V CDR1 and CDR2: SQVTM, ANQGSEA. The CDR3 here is CSVEDHGGRSYNEQFF. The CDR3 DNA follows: TGCAGCGTTGAAGATCATGGGGGAAGGTCCTACAATGAGCAGTTCTTC.

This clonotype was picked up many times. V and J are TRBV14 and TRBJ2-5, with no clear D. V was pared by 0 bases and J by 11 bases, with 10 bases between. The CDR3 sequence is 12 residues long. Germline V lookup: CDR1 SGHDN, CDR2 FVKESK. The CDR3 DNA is TGTGCCAGCAGCCAAGAGTTAACTAAACAGTACTTC. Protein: CASSQELTKQYF.

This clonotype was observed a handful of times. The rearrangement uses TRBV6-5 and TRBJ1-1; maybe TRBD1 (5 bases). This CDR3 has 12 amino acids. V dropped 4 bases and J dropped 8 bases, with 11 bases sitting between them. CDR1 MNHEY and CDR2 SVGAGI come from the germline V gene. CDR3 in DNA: TGTGCCAGCAGTTCCGCAGGGCCCGAAGCTTTCTTT. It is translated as CASSSAGPEAFF.

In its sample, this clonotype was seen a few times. The CDR3 spells CASSFEAPGETQYF. The CDR3 DNA follows: TGTGCCAGCAGTTTTGAGGCTCCTGGGGAGACCCAGTACTTC. The chain couples TRBV12-3 or TRBV12-4 to TRBJ2-5; D remains unclear. Trimming took off 3 bases at V and 5 bases at J, with 13 bases between the two ends. The CDR3 is 14 residues long.

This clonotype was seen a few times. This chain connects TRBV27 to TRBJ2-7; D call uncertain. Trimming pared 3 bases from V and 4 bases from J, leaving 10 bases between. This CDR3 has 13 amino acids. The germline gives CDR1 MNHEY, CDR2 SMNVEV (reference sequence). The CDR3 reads CASSFSPAYEQYV. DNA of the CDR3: TGTGCCAGCAGTTTTTCACCGGCTTACGAGCAGTACGTC.

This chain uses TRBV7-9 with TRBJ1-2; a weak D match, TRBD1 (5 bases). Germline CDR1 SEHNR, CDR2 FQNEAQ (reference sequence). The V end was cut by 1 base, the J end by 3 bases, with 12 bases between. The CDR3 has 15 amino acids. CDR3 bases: TGTGCCAGCAGCTTAGTAGGCAGGGAAGACTATGGCTACACCTTC. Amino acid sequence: CASSLVGREDYGYTF. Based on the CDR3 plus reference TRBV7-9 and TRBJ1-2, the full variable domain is DTGVSQNPRHKITKRGQNVTFRCDPISEHNRLYWYRQTLGQGPEFLTYFQNEAQLEKSRLLSDRFSAERPKGSFSTLEIQRTEQGDSAMYLCASSLVGREDYGYTFGSGTRLTVV.

In DNA, the CDR3 is TGTGCCAGCAGTTATGACTACCACTCCTACAATGAGCAGTTCTTC. Residues: CASSYDYHSYNEQFF. This chain connects TRBV6-2 or TRBV6-3 to TRBJ2-1; tentatively, D is TRBD2 (5 bases). The germline V gene has CDR1 MNHEY and CDR2 SVGEGT. The CDR3 contains 15 residues. Trimming took off 3 bases at V and 0 bases at J, with 9 bases between the two ends.

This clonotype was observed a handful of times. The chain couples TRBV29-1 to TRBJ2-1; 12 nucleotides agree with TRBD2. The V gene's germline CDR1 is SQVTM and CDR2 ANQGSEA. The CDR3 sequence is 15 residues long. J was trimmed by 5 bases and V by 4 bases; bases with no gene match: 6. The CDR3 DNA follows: TGCAGCGTTGTACTAGCGGGAGGCCCTGACAATGAGCAGTTCTTC. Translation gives CSVVLAGGPDNEQFF.

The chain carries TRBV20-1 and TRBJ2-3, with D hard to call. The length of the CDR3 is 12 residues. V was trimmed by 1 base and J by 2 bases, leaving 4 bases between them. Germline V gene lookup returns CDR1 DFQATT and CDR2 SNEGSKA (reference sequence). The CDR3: CSARGTTDTQYF. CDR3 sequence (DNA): TGCAGTGCTAGAGGGACCACAGATACGCAGTATTTT.